Below, 32 T cell receptor beta chains from the same sample are listed, as sequenced in a study of Graves' ophthalmopathy and Graves' hyperthyroidism. Amplification of TCR beta CDR3 regions used RNA transcripts. An initial RT-PCR round employing HTBI primers preceded a second-round multiplex PCR. TCRdb re-called the multiplex PCR reads with MiXCR, one entry per CDR3 protein. The sample has hundreds of thousands of distinct CDR3 sequences, roughly 41% seen once; the top ten hold less than 55%. Specimen: peripheral blood. All receptors come from an adult man with Graves' ophthalmopathy.

This clonotype was observed a few times. CDR3 nucleotide sequence: TGCAGTGCTCTCTGGGATCTTTCCTACGAGCAGTACTTC. Protein sequence: CSALWDLSYEQYF. The rearrangement links TRBV20-1 to TRBJ2-7; no clear D. This CDR3 spans 13 amino acids. CDR1 DFQATT and CDR2 SNEGSKA come from the germline V gene (reference sequence). V shed 5 bases and J shed 1 base, with 12 bases lying between them.

This clonotype occurred many times. The genes are TRBV7-2 and TRBJ2-7, with TRBD2 matching over 8 bases. CDR3 length: 13 residues. V trimming: 8 bases; J trimming: 4 bases; junction bases outside the gene matches: 7. CDR1 and CDR2 (germline): SGHTA, FQGNSA. The chain's CDR3 is CASLAAGGYEQYF. In nucleotides, the CDR3 is TGTGCCAGCCTCGCGGCGGGGGGTTACGAGCAGTACTTC.

This clonotype was counted many times. The rearrangement links TRBV7-9 to TRBJ1-2; 9 positions match TRBD1. The CDR3 has 16 amino acids. Germline loops: CDR1 SEHNR, CDR2 FQNEAQ (reference sequence). The V segment lost 3 bases and the J segment 4 bases; nucleotides outside the gene matches: 9. The CDR3 DNA is TGTGCCAGCAGCTTGGCCCCGGGACAGGGTAGCTATGGCTACACCTTC. Translating it yields CASSLAPGQGSYGYTF. The complete variable domain, with remaining parts taken from reference TRBV7-9 and TRBJ1-2, reads DTGVSQNPRHKITKRGQNVTFRCDPISEHNRLYWYRQTLGQGPEFLTYFQNEAQLEKSRLLSDRFSAERPKGSFSTLEIQRTEQGDSAMYLCASSLAPGQGSYGYTFGSGTRLTVV.

The count of this clonotype is one. The junction shows a germline mismatch at one end, possibly a read error. The chain uses TRBV2 and TRBJ1-6; no clear D gene. The CDR3 runs 13 residues. The germline V gene encodes CDR1 SNHLY and CDR2 FYNNEI. CDR3 DNA: TGTGCCATCAGTTCGGCGCTTGGATTACCCCTCCACTTT. Translating gives CAISSALGLPLHF.

In the case of this clonotype: Given a much more abundant clone one base away, this may be a read error. The chain uses TRBV10-3 and TRBJ2-7; perhaps TRBD1 as D (6 bases). Trimming shortened V by 11 bases and J by 0 bases, and 17 bases separated the two germline ends. Germline CDR1 is ENHRY and CDR2 is SYGVKD. CDR3 size: 14 residues. CDR3 amino acids: CADVGHYSSYEQYF. CDR3 nucleotide sequence: TGTGCCGACGTGGGACACTATTCCTCCTACGAGCAGTACTTC.

A few counts support this clonotype. This chain links TRBV24-1 with TRBJ1-5; 9 bases match TRBD1. The germline V gene encodes CDR1 KGHDR and CDR2 SFDVKD. J was trimmed by 4 bases and V by 6 bases; bases with no gene match: 6. The CDR3 has 15 amino acids. The CDR3 DNA reads TGTGCCACCAGTTACCTTGGGACAGGGAATCAGCCCCAGCATTTT. Residues: CATSYLGTGNQPQHF.

The V gene is TRBV20-1, the J gene TRBJ2-5; D may be TRBD1 (6 bases). The germline CDR1 and CDR2 sequences are DFQATT and SNEGSKA (reference sequence). Trimming took 6 bases from V and 13 from J, leaving 15 bases between them. The CDR3 has 10 amino acids. CDR3 nucleotide sequence: TGCAGTGCGACAACAGGGTCACTGTACTTC. Encoded protein: CSATTGSLYF.

The chain joins TRBV7-2 to TRBJ1-3; D not certain. The CDR3 runs to 14 residues. V lost 5 bases and J 7 bases, leaving 15 bases between the germline ends. Germline loops: CDR1 SGHTA, CDR2 FQGNSA. CDR3 amino acids: CASSQRAAGNTIYF. The DNA for the CDR3 is TGTGCCAGCAGCCAAAGGGCAGCCGGGAACACCATATATTTT.

This chain uses TRBV20-1 with TRBJ1-2, with D unclear. The CDR3 consists of 14 residues. V lost 0 bases and J 7 bases, leaving 15 bases between the germline ends. Looked up from germline, CDR1 is DFQATT and CDR2 is SNEGSKA (reference sequence). The CDR3 loop reads CSARDLAPGGGYTF. CDR3 DNA: TGCAGTGCTAGAGATCTAGCGCCAGGTGGTGGCTACACCTTC.

This chain uses TRBV24-1 with TRBJ1-5, with 9 bases fitting TRBD1. The length of the CDR3 is 16 residues. CDR1 KGHDR and CDR2 SFDVKD come from the germline V gene. V gave up 7 bases and J gave up 2 bases; unmatched junction bases: 8. CDR3 loop: CATSSTGQGGNQPQHF. CDR3 sequence (DNA): TGTGCCACCAGCAGCACGGGACAGGGAGGCAATCAGCCCCAGCATTTT.

This clonotype occurred a few times. The rearrangement joins TRBV5-8 to TRBJ1-6; D gene uncertain. The CDR3 runs to 15 residues. Trimming left V 4 bases short and J 13 bases short, with 21 bases between. Germline assignment: CDR1 SGHTS and CDR2 YDEGEE. CDR3 sequence (DNA): TGTGCCAGCAGCGCGTCAGGCTCCGTCCTCGAGCCCCTCCACTTT. Amino acid sequence: CASSASGSVLEPLHF.

This clonotype has more than one count but fewer than ten. This sequence joins TRBV7-9 and TRBJ2-5, with a possible D match to TRBD2 (5 bases). CDR3 length: 13 amino acids. The germline V gene encodes CDR1 SEHNR and CDR2 FQNEAQ (reference sequence). Trimming removed 7 bases at V and 5 bases at J, with 14 bases between. Here the CDR3 reads CASKRLGGETQYF. CDR3 sequence (DNA): TGTGCCAGCAAGAGGCTCGGCGGGGAGACCCAGTACTTC.

This clonotype was recorded a few times. This chain joins TRBV10-3 and TRBJ2-2, with D unresolved. Germline CDR1 is ENHRY and CDR2 is SYGVKD. The germline V and J ends were trimmed by 6 bases and 0 bases, with 17 bases remaining between them. The CDR3 has 17 residues. The CDR3 DNA reads as TGTGCCATCAGGACTCAATCGCACCGATCGAACACCGGGGAGCTGTTTTTT. It is translated as CAIRTQSHRSNTGELFF.

The table lists this clonotype with many counts. The chain links TRBV10-2 to TRBJ1-1; D is uncertain. Trimming took 7 bases from V and 2 from J, leaving 8 bases between them. Germline V gene data show CDR1 as WSHSY and CDR2 as SAAADI. This CDR3 region has 12 residues. The CDR3 spells CASIGSNTEAFF. CDR3 DNA sequence: TGCGCCAGCATAGGTAGTAACACTGAAGCTTTCTTT.

Notes on this clonotype: Since a much larger clone is just one base distant, this may be a read error. J is TRBJ2-5 and V is TRBV24-1, with D perhaps matching TRBD1 (6 bases). Germline CDR1 reads KGHDR; CDR2 reads SFDVKD. The CDR3 covers 16 residues. This CDR3 is CAASDFTGNTMETQYF. For the CDR3, the DNA is TGTGCCGCCAGTGATTTTACAGGGAACACTATGGAGACCCAGTACTTC.

This clonotype was seen a few times. The chain links TRBV12-3 or TRBV12-4 to TRBJ2-7; TRBD2 matches 9 bases. CDR3 length equals 15 residues. V trimming: 2 bases; J trimming: 2 bases; junction bases outside the gene matches: 4. The CDR3 coding sequence is TGTGCCAGCAGTTTACAAGGCGGGGGGGCCTACGAGCAGTACTTC. Its protein is CASSLQGGGAYEQYF.

The V and J genes are TRBV20-1 and TRBJ2-6; the D is unclear. The CDR3 has 13 amino acids. The V end was cut by 5 bases, the J end by 1 base, with 6 bases between. Germline loops: CDR1 DFQATT, CDR2 SNEGSKA (reference sequence). The CDR3 loop reads CSAPHSGANVLTF. The DNA of the CDR3 is TGCAGTGCTCCTCATTCTGGGGCCAACGTCCTGACTTTC.

The chain recombines TRBV10-2 with TRBJ1-2; 10 bases fit TRBD1. This CDR3 comprises 14 residues. Germline V lookup: CDR1 WSHSY, CDR2 SAAADI. The trim removed 2 bases at V and 8 bases at J, leaving 5 bases unmatched. The CDR3 sequence: CASSERTGGGGYTF. The CDR3 DNA reads as TGCGCCAGCAGTGAGAGGACAGGGGGGGGAGGCTACACCTTC.

DNA of the CDR3: TGTGCCAGCAGCTTAGACACTCTAAGCGGGAGCTCCTACGAGCAGTACTTC. Translated: CASSLDTLSGSSYEQYF. The rearrangement links TRBV11-2 to TRBJ2-7, with 8 bases that match TRBD2. The CDR3 length is 17 residues. Trimming removed 0 bases from V and 0 bases from J; junction bases left unmatched: 7. Germline V gene data show CDR1 as SGHAT and CDR2 as FQNNGV.

V is TRBV7-2 and J is TRBJ2-5; D unresolved. The germline V gene encodes CDR1 SGHTA and CDR2 FQGNSA. The V end lost 5 bases, the J end lost 4 bases, and 17 bases lay between the germline ends. This CDR3 spans 15 amino acids. CDR3 bases: TGTGCCAGCAGCCAAGAGCACCAGGTTGGAGAGACCCAGTACTTC. Amino acid sequence: CASSQEHQVGETQYF.

The chain links TRBV7-9 to TRBJ1-6, with TRBD1 identical over 7 bases. CDR1 SEHNR and CDR2 FQNEAQ come from the germline V gene (reference sequence). The trim removed 5 bases at V and 6 bases at J, leaving 7 bases unmatched. The CDR3 has 15 amino acids. Here the CDR3 reads CASSPVTGINSPLHF. In DNA, the CDR3 is TGTGCCAGCAGCCCTGTGACAGGGATTAATTCACCCCTCCACTTT.

This clonotype occurred once. V is TRBV29-1 and J is TRBJ1-2; TRBD1 is a possible D gene (5 bases). V was trimmed by 6 bases and J by 3 bases, leaving 14 bases between them. Germline values: CDR1 SQVTM, CDR2 ANQGSEA. The length of the CDR3 is 13 residues. The CDR3 reads CSVFSGTYYGYTF. The CDR3 bases are TGCAGCGTGTTTTCCGGGACCTACTATGGCTACACCTTC.

This clonotype was recorded at least ten times. This chain connects TRBV25-1 to TRBJ2-7; D perhaps matches TRBD1 (6 bases). The ends were cut back, 3 bases at V and 6 bases at J, with 18 bases in the middle. Germline V gene data show CDR1 as MGHDK and CDR2 as SYGVNS. The CDR3 is 15 residues long. The CDR3 protein is CASSDPTGSLGEQYF. The CDR3 nucleotides are TGTGCCAGCAGTGACCCAACAGGGTCGCTCGGCGAGCAGTACTTC.

This rearrangement joins TRBV10-3 to TRBJ1-6, with TRBD1 matching 7 bases. From germline, CDR1 is ENHRY and CDR2 SYGVKD. The V gene end was trimmed by 10 bases and the J gene end by 8 bases; junction bases not matched to a gene: 8. CDR3 length: 13 residues. CDR3 sequence (DNA): TGTGCCAGCCCCAGGGACAGACATTCACCCCTCCACTTT. Its protein is CASPRDRHSPLHF.

A single count supports this clonotype. This clone may be a read error of a much larger clone one base away. Without the conserved terminal phenylalanine or tryptophan, this CDR3 likely stems from a read error. This chain joins TRBV19 and TRBJ1-2; 9 positions match TRBD1. CDR1 is LNHDA and CDR2 is SQIVND in the germline V gene (reference sequence). This CDR3 is 13 amino acids long. V dropped 5 bases and J dropped 7; count of bases not matched to a gene: 5. The CDR3 sequence is CASSVQGAIGYTL. For the CDR3, the DNA is TGTGCCAGTAGTGTACAGGGGGCGATTGGCTACACCCTC.

This clonotype appeared many times. The chain has TRBV11-2 and TRBJ2-5, with 7 bases aligning to TRBD1. Germline V gene lookup returns CDR1 SGHAT and CDR2 FQNNGV. The CDR3 spans 14 residues. V lost 10 bases, J lost 1 base, and 9 bases stayed unmatched. CDR3 sequence reads: CATQGGPSQETQYF. The CDR3 nucleotides read TGTGCCACCCAAGGGGGCCCATCCCAAGAGACCCAGTACTTC.

This clonotype was seen a few times. The chain couples TRBV7-9 to TRBJ2-2, with D unresolved. CDR3 length equals 14 residues. V was cut by 5 bases and J by 5 bases, with 12 bases left in between. CDR1 SEHNR and CDR2 FQNEAQ come from the germline V gene (reference sequence). The CDR3 DNA is TGTGCCAGCAGCGGAAGGTCAAGGACCGGGGAGCTGTTTTTT. Translating it yields CASSGRSRTGELFF.

This clonotype came up many times. The rearrangement uses TRBV20-1 and TRBJ1-2; perhaps TRBD1 as D (6 bases). This CDR3 spans 13 amino acids. Trimming took off 8 bases at V and 6 bases at J, with 19 bases between the two ends. From germline, CDR1 is DFQATT and CDR2 SNEGSKA (reference sequence). CDR3 sequence reads: CSSWPGASDGYTF. The CDR3 coding sequence is TGCAGTTCCTGGCCGGGGGCGTCGGATGGCTACACCTTC.

The chain joins TRBV7-3 to TRBJ1-2; D is undetermined. V lost 5 bases, J lost 8 bases, and 12 bases lay in between. Germline V gene data show CDR1 as SGHTA and CDR2 as FQGTGA. This CDR3 has 12 residues. The CDR3 is CASSPLSCGYTF. CDR3 DNA: TGTGCCAGCAGCCCCCTTTCGTGCGGCTACACCTTC.

This clonotype was picked up many times. The chain carries TRBV4-2 and TRBJ2-7; a possible D gene is TRBD2 (5 bases). This CDR3 has 13 amino acids. From germline, CDR1 is LGHNA and CDR2 YNFKEQ. The V and J ends lost 1 base and 4 bases respectively, with 8 bases between them. CDR3 in amino acids: CASSQARGYEQYF. The CDR3 DNA is TGTGCCAGCAGCCAAGCCCGGGGATACGAGCAGTACTTC.

As for this clonotype: Given a much more abundant clone one base away, this may be a read error. This chain uses TRBV7-2 with TRBJ2-7; TRBD2 matches 13 bases. The V and J ends lost 3 bases and 1 base, in that order; junction bases with no gene match: 9. The germline V gene has CDR1 SGHTA and CDR2 FQGNSA. CDR3 size: 18 residues. The CDR3 sequence: CASSFHRTSGGSSYEQYF. As DNA, the CDR3 is TGTGCCAGCAGCTTCCATAGGACTAGCGGGGGTAGTTCCTACGAGCAGTACTTC.

The V call is TRBV7-9, the J call TRBJ2-2, with TRBD2 matching 11 bases. V lost 4 bases and J lost 6; bases outside the gene matches: 4. CDR3 length: 15 residues. The germline V gene encodes CDR1 SEHNR and CDR2 FQNEAQ (reference sequence). For the CDR3, the DNA is TGTGCCAGCAGCTCACTAGCGGGAGCGGCCGGGGAGCTGTTTTTT. Translated: CASSSLAGAAGELFF.